Shown below are 11 T cell receptor beta chains from a single sample sequenced in a study of blood T cell repertoires in COVID-19. The method was immunoSEQ multiplex PCR; TCRdb's version includes in-frame clones alone and lacks a portion of them. The repertoire includes over 200,000 clones, approximately 80% of them detected once, and about 9.8% sits in the top ten. The sequencing input was PBMCs or T cells enriched from blood (not recorded which). These receptors originate from a woman aged 50 to 65 with acute COVID-19.

The chain recombines TRBV28 with TRBJ2-7; a possible D gene is TRBD1 (6 bases). This CDR3 contains 14 residues. Germline V gene sequence: CDR1 MDHEN, CDR2 SYDVKM. The V end lost 4 bases, the J end lost 0 bases, and 10 bases lay between the germline ends. CDR3: CASSSPGVSYEQYF. The CDR3, as DNA: TGTGCCAGCAGTTCCCCAGGGGTCTCCTACGAGCAGTACTTC.

V and J are TRBV11-1 and TRBJ2-5; D gene ambiguous. Trimming stripped 5 bases from V and 5 bases from J, with 15 bases between. This CDR3 has 14 amino acids. Germline CDR1 and CDR2: SGHAT and FQDESV (reference sequence). CDR3 DNA: TGTGCCAGCAGCCTAGGCGCCCCTAAGGAGACCCAGTACTTC. Encoded protein: CASSLGAPKETQYF. Drawing the rest from reference TRBV11-1 and TRBJ2-5, the complete variable domain is EAEVAQSPRYKITEKSQAVAFWCDPISGHATLYWYRQILGQGPELLVQFQDESVVDDSQLPKDRFSAERLKGVDSTLKIQPAELGDSAMYLCASSLGAPKETQYFGPGTRLLVL.

This clone was detected a few times. The chain links TRBV25-1 to TRBJ1-4, with TRBD1 identical over 7 bases. The CDR3 runs 14 residues. V shed 3 bases, J shed 7 bases, and the junction held 5 bases outside the gene matches. CDR1 is MGHDK, CDR2 SYGVNS, per germline. CDR3 DNA: TGTGCCAGCAGTGAGCAGGGGGTGCGTGAAAAACTGTTTTTT. It codes for CASSEQGVREKLFF.

V usage is TRBV12-3 or TRBV12-4 and J usage is TRBJ1-2, with D perhaps TRBD1 (5 bases). V dropped 7 bases and J dropped 8 bases, with 17 bases sitting between them. The CDR3 is 13 residues long. CDR3 amino acids: CASTLSPGEGYTF. In DNA form, the CDR3 reads TGTGCCAGCACCCTGAGCCCGGGGGAGGGCTACACCTTC.

The J gene is TRBJ2-5, the V gene TRBV6-2 or TRBV6-3, with 7 bases lining up with TRBD1. This CDR3 is 17 amino acids long. The ends lost 0 bases at V and 0 bases at J; junction bases unmatched: 7. The V gene's germline CDR1 is MNHEY and CDR2 SVGEGT. The CDR3 sequence is CASSYSLGTAYQETQYF. The DNA for the CDR3 is TGTGCCAGCAGTTACTCCCTTGGGACAGCGTACCAAGAGACCCAGTACTTC.

The gene calls are TRBV6-5 and TRBJ2-7; the match to TRBD1 covers 8 bases. From germline, CDR1 is MNHEY and CDR2 SVGAGI. J was trimmed by 3 bases and V by 6 bases; bases with no gene match: 7. CDR3 size: 14 residues. The CDR3 DNA is TGTGCCAGCAGACAGGGGGATTTCAACTACGAGCAGTACTTC. Its translation: CASRQGDFNYEQYF.

This chain connects TRBV6-2 or TRBV6-3 to TRBJ1-5, with 10 bases matching TRBD1. Trimming removed 0 bases from V and 2 bases from J; junction bases left unmatched: 7. This CDR3 contains 18 residues. Germline loops: CDR1 MNHEY, CDR2 SVGEGT. The CDR3 nucleotides read TGTGCCAGCAGTTACTCGACCGGGACAGGGGACGGCAATCAGCCCCAGCATTTT. It encodes CASSYSTGTGDGNQPQHF.

CDR3 nucleotides: TGTGCCAGCAGCGTAGAAGGGGCAGGTATTTACGAGCAGTACTTC. Amino acids: CASSVEGAGIYEQYF. The rearrangement uses TRBV9 and TRBJ2-7; tentative D call: TRBD1 (5 bases). The CDR3 has 15 amino acids. The V end was cut by 0 bases, the J end by 4 bases, with 14 bases between. Germline CDR1 is SGDLS and CDR2 is YYNGEE.

The chain employs TRBV6-2 or TRBV6-3 and TRBJ2-7; the D gene is possibly TRBD2 (5 bases). The CDR3 covers 14 residues. V shed 5 bases and J shed 3 bases, with 14 bases lying between them. Germline V gene data show CDR1 as MNHEY and CDR2 as SVGEGT. The DNA of the CDR3 is TGTGCCAGCAGTACCCGGACTGGAGACTACGAGCAGTACTTC. Translation gives CASSTRTGDYEQYF.

This clone was seen more than once but under ten times. The chain joins TRBV28 to TRBJ1-3; 7 bases align to TRBD1. From germline, CDR1 is MDHEN and CDR2 SYDVKM. The trim removed 6 bases at V and 0 bases at J, leaving 8 bases unmatched. This CDR3 comprises 16 residues. The CDR3 nucleotides are TGTGCCAGCAGGCCGGGACAGACGATCTCTGGAAACACCATATATTTT. Its translation: CASRPGQTISGNTIYF.

This sequence joins TRBV18 and TRBJ1-5; TRBD1 aligns across 8 bases. The CDR3 sequence is 16 residues long. Germline CDR1 KGHSH, CDR2 LQKENI. Trimming at V came to 2 bases and at J to 2 bases, leaving 5 bases not matched to a gene. CDR3 nucleotide sequence: TGTGCCAGCTCACCAATTCCGGGACAGGGCAATCAGCCCCAGCATTTT. Translation gives CASSPIPGQGNQPQHF.